This TCR beta chain was profiled in a study of identifying expanded T cells in peripheral blood. Study-wide points: Over about two and four weeks, about 15 and 19 clones changed, versus 1.2 between replicates. Roughly two-week clone count variance significantly increased as total template count grew.

Sequenced by immunoSEQ multiplex PCR; TCRdb stores in-frame clones only, minus some. The sample includes some 100,000 clones, 87% seen only once; the top ten take roughly a sixth. Worth noting for this clone: Its antigen is unidentified.

The germline V and J ends were trimmed by 0 bases and 2 bases, with 14 bases remaining between them. CDR3 length: 17 amino acids. Germline values: CDR1 SGHRS, CDR2 YFSETQ. The sequence was collected from a person aged 18-70 years in good health. The gene calls are TRBV5-1 and TRBJ2-2; D is perhaps TRBD2 (7 bases). Sequenced input: blood. The CDR3 sequence is CASSLDGGPPNTGELFF. CDR3 sequence (DNA): TGCGCCAGCAGCTTGGACGGGGGGCCCCCTAACACCGGGGAGCTGTTTTTT.